The next 25 T cell receptor beta chains were all read from a single sample in a study of neurological immune-mediated disorders (dated by TCRdb to the late 2010s). The method was 5' RACE. Sequencing relied on an Illumina HiSeq 2500. TCRdb's own reprocessing of the public reads used fastp at Q25 and MiXCR and kept productive beta chains. Duplicate CDR3 protein sequences are folded into a single record with the most common DNA and genes. The sample table holds tens of thousands of distinct CDR3 sequences, of which over 12% were seen once. Approximately 7.5% of the sample rests with the top ten. The sample comprised PBMCs. The receptor source for this set is a woman between 45 and 60 years old in good health.

Only one count was recorded for this clonotype. The V call is TRBV10-3, the J call TRBJ2-5, with D possibly TRBD2 on 5 matching bases. Germline V CDR1 and CDR2: ENHRY, SYGVKD. The CDR3 covers 15 residues. V lost 3 bases and J 7 bases, leaving 18 bases between the germline ends. The DNA for the CDR3 is TGTGCCATCAGTGATCCCGGGGTAAAAAGATGGACCCAGTACTTC. Its translation: CAISDPGVKRWTQYF.

Comments on this clonotype: Compared with germline, one end of the junction differs, possibly owing to a read error. The chain combines TRBV5-1 with TRBJ1-5, with a possible D match to TRBD1 (5 bases). Germline V gives CDR1 SGHRS, CDR2 YFSETQ. CDR3 length: 15 amino acids. Here the CDR3 reads CASSSQGVPMEPQHF. For the CDR3, the DNA is TGCGCCAGTAGCTCTCAAGGGGTCCCCATGGAGCCCCAGCATTTT.

At least ten counts were recorded for this clonotype. The gene calls are TRBV20-1 and TRBJ1-5; the match to TRBD1 covers 8 bases. CDR1 is DFQATT and CDR2 is SNEGSKA in the germline V gene (reference sequence). V was pared by 6 bases and J by 5 bases, with 3 bases of the junction left unmatched. This CDR3 is built from 12 residues. For the CDR3, the DNA is TGCAGTGCCGGGACAGGAGATCAGCCCCAGCATTTT. Translated, it gives CSAGTGDQPQHF.

This clonotype was found a few times. The rearrangement links TRBV12-3 or TRBV12-4 to TRBJ1-1; a possible D gene is TRBD1 (6 bases). V was cut by 4 bases and J by 4 bases, with 7 bases left in between. The CDR3 is 12 amino acids. CDR3 sequence (DNA): TGTGCCAGCAGTTACAGGGCCACTGAAGCTTTCTTT. Its translation is CASSYRATEAFF.

This clonotype was seen more than once but under ten times. A much more abundant neighbour one base away suggests this may be a read error. The CDR3 loop is CASSLTDTEETQYF. In nucleotides, the CDR3 is TGCGCCAGCAGTCTGACGGATACAGAAGAGACCCAGTACTTC. The chain uses TRBV5-1 and TRBJ2-5, with D uncertain. This CDR3 has 14 residues. Germline CDR1 SGHRS, CDR2 YFSETQ. The V and J ends lost 5 bases and 3 bases respectively, with 14 bases between them.

This clonotype was detected ten times or more. The chain joins TRBV7-3 to TRBJ2-2, with 7 positions matching TRBD2. Trimming cost V 1 base and J 4 bases; bases outside gene matches: 6. This CDR3 has 16 residues. The germline CDR1 and CDR2 sequences are SGHTA and FQGTGA. This CDR3 is CASSLNAGAGTGELFF. The CDR3, as DNA: TGTGCCAGCAGCTTAAATGCGGGAGCGGGCACCGGGGAGCTGTTTTTT.

V is TRBV18 and J is TRBJ1-1, with 9 nucleotides matching TRBD1. The V segment lost 2 bases and the J segment 1 base; nucleotides outside the gene matches: 5. The V gene's germline CDR1 is KGHSH and CDR2 LQKENI. The CDR3 loop spans 16 amino acids. In nucleotides, the CDR3 is TGTGCCAGCTCACCATTCGACAGGGGGGAGAACACTGAAGCTTTCTTT. Translating it yields CASSPFDRGENTEAFF.

This clonotype was counted ten times or more. The chain combines TRBV29-1 with TRBJ1-2; 7 bases are a match to TRBD1. The CDR3 runs 13 residues. Trimming removed 4 bases from V and 8 bases from J; junction bases left unmatched: 10. Germline-derived CDR1 and CDR2 are SQVTM and ANQGSEA. This chain's CDR3 is CSVGTGRSIGYTF. Here the CDR3 DNA reads TGCAGCGTTGGGACAGGTCGGTCGATCGGCTACACCTTC.

This sequence joins TRBV5-1 and TRBJ2-5; 11 bases match TRBD2. J lost 4 bases, V lost 4 bases, and 6 bases had no gene match. The CDR3 is 15 amino acids. Per the germline V gene, CDR1 is SGHRS and CDR2 is YFSETQ. The CDR3 DNA is TGCGCCAGCAGCAACCCCGGGACTAGCGGAGAGACCCAGTACTTC. Protein sequence: CASSNPGTSGETQYF.

This clonotype was seen only once. The rearrangement joins TRBV3-1 to TRBJ1-1, with D uncertain. Germline V gene data show CDR1 as LGHDT and CDR2 as YNNKEL (reference sequence). The CDR3 loop spans 12 amino acids. The V and J ends lost 4 bases and 5 bases respectively, with 8 bases between them. CDR3 protein: CASSRGRTEAFF. CDR3 nucleotides: TGTGCCAGCAGCCGTGGGAGGACTGAAGCTTTCTTT.

Points on this clonotype: Given a much more abundant clone one base away, this may be a read error. The genes are TRBV5-1 and TRBJ1-5; D is unresolved. The CDR3 is made up of 14 amino acids. Per germline, CDR1 SGHRS and CDR2 YFSETQ. The CDR3 loop is CASSRSGGNQHQHF. CDR3 in DNA: TGCGCCAGCAGCCGTAGCGGTGGAAATCAGCACCAGCATTTT. Full variable domain (remainder filled in from reference TRBV5-1 and TRBJ1-5): KAGVTQTPRYLIKTRGQQVTLSCSPISGHRSVSWYQQTPGQGLQFLFEYFSETQRNKGNFPGRFSGRQFSNSRSEMNVSTLELGDSALYLCASSRSGGNQHQHFGDGTRLSIL.

Here the CDR3 DNA reads TGCGCCAGCAGCCTAAGACAGGGAGTGGAGGTCGAGCAGTACTTC. This codes for CASSLRQGVEVEQYF. V and J are TRBV4-1 and TRBJ2-7; TRBD1 matches at 7 bases. In germline, CDR1 is MGHRA, CDR2 YSYEKL. The CDR3 covers 15 residues. V dropped 4 bases and J dropped 6; count of bases not matched to a gene: 12.

There are many counts of this clonotype. The chain has TRBV7-2 and TRBJ1-1, with no clear D. The germline V gene has CDR1 SGHTA and CDR2 FQGNSA. The CDR3 is 12 amino acids. Trimming cost V 3 bases and J 7 bases, with 9 bases left between them. The DNA of the CDR3 is TGTGCCAGCAGCTTTAGTACTCATGAAGCTTTCTTT. This translates into CASSFSTHEAFF.

CDR3 nucleotide sequence: TGTGCCAGCAGTTTGACCAGTACCCTCGAGCAGTACTTC. This gives the protein CASSLTSTLEQYF. This chain joins TRBV28 and TRBJ2-7; D remains ambiguous. The germline gives CDR1 MDHEN, CDR2 SYDVKM. The germline V and J ends were trimmed by 3 bases and 6 bases, with 12 bases remaining between them. CDR3 length: 13 amino acids.

In this sample, this clonotype turned up many times. The chain combines TRBV5-1 with TRBJ2-3, with TRBD2 identical over 9 bases. With 1 base clipped from V and 4 bases from J, the junction kept 10 bases outside the gene matches. The germline V gene has CDR1 SGHRS and CDR2 YFSETQ. The CDR3 is made up of 17 amino acids. The CDR3 DNA reads TGCGCCAGCAGCTTGCCCCTGGCGGGGGGGCCCCCAGATACGCAGTATTTT. Translation: CASSLPLAGGPPDTQYF.

Remarks on this clonotype: Sequence at one end of the junction differs from germline and may be a read error. The chain combines TRBV24-1 with TRBJ2-3; 8 bases line up with TRBD2. Germline lookup yields CDR1 KGHDR and CDR2 SFDVKD. CDR3 length equals 16 residues. Written as DNA, the CDR3 is TGCGCCACCAGTTCGGCGGGAGGACCGGGCACAGATATGCAGTATTTT. It yields the protein CATSSAGGPGTDMQYF.

This clonotype has a count of ten or more. The rearrangement uses TRBV11-1 and TRBJ2-7; possible D gene TRBD2, 6 bases. CDR1 is SGHAT, CDR2 FQDESV, per germline (reference sequence). Trimming took 3 bases from V and 6 from J, leaving 21 bases between them. The CDR3 has 16 residues. Written as DNA, the CDR3 is TGTGCCAGCAGCTTTTACACGGGACTTGTAGATGGCGAGCAGTACTTC. Protein sequence: CASSFYTGLVDGEQYF.

This clonotype came up many times. The chain carries TRBV4-1 and TRBJ1-2; weak D call: TRBD1 (6 bases). V was trimmed by 2 bases and J by 4 bases, leaving 14 bases between them. CDR1 MGHRA and CDR2 YSYEKL come from the germline V gene. The CDR3 is 15 amino acids. CDR3 in amino acids: CASSQPGTRFYGYTF. CDR3 bases: TGCGCCAGCAGCCAACCCGGGACAAGATTCTATGGCTACACCTTC.

The table lists this clonotype with many counts. The chain is built from TRBV4-1 and TRBJ1-4; possible D gene TRBD1, 5 bases. Germline V lookup: CDR1 MGHRA, CDR2 YSYEKL. The CDR3 consists of 13 residues. The V end lost 8 bases, the J end lost 7 bases, and 14 bases lay between the germline ends. The chain's CDR3 is CASSYRSREKLFF. The CDR3 region has the DNA TGCGCCAGCTCATACAGGTCCCGTGAAAAACTGTTTTTT.

This clonotype has at least ten counts. The chain uses TRBV7-2 and TRBJ1-1, with D possibly matching TRBD1 (5 bases). Germline V gene data show CDR1 as SGHTA and CDR2 as FQGNSA. The ends were cut back, 1 base at V and 5 bases at J, with 11 bases in the middle. The CDR3 totals 14 residues. The CDR3 DNA follows: TGTGCCAGCAGCTTAGTGGGGGTTGGGACTGAAGCTTTCTTT. Translated, it gives CASSLVGVGTEAFF.

This clonotype was detected many times. The V and J genes are TRBV5-1 and TRBJ2-2; 7 bases line up with TRBD2. CDR3 length: 15 residues. V trimming: 0 bases; J trimming: 3 bases; junction bases outside the gene matches: 2. In germline, CDR1 is SGHRS, CDR2 YFSETQ. Here the CDR3 reads CASSLGGSDTGELFF. Written as DNA, the CDR3 is TGCGCCAGCAGCTTGGGCGGGAGTGACACCGGGGAGCTGTTTTTT.

The sample holds many counts of this clonotype. The genes are TRBV30 and TRBJ2-2; D is unresolved. Deletions cut 5 bases from V and 6 bases from J, with 13 bases between. The length of the CDR3 is 13 residues. Germline V lookup: CDR1 GTSNPN, CDR2 SVGIG (reference sequence). The CDR3 protein is CAWVRRVAGELFF. The CDR3 DNA reads as TGTGCCTGGGTTCGGAGAGTCGCCGGGGAGCTGTTTTTT.

Concerning this clonotype itself: A junction boundary mismatches the germline segment, possibly from a read error. CDR3 amino acids: CARSLSQGKTDTQYF. The CDR3 DNA is TGCGCCAGAAGCTTGAGCCAGGGAAAGACAGATACGCAGTATTTT. This chain links TRBV5-1 with TRBJ2-3, with a tentative D call TRBD1 (5 bases). Per germline, CDR1 SGHRS and CDR2 YFSETQ. The CDR3 length is 15 residues.

The sample holds many counts of this clonotype. This rearrangement joins TRBV5-1 to TRBJ1-2; 7 nucleotides align to TRBD1. CDR3 length equals 13 residues. V trimming: 5 bases; J trimming: 7 bases; junction bases outside the gene matches: 8. Germline V gives CDR1 SGHRS, CDR2 YFSETQ. CDR3 region: CASRPDREGGYTF. The DNA for the CDR3 is TGCGCCAGCAGACCTGACAGGGAAGGTGGCTACACCTTC.

This clonotype occurred many times. The V and J genes are TRBV2 and TRBJ1-5, with 7 bases that match TRBD1. The CDR3 has 15 amino acids. Germline assignment: CDR1 SNHLY and CDR2 FYNNEI. Trimming removed 7 bases from V and 6 bases from J; junction bases left unmatched: 12. CDR3 bases: TGTGCCAGCACCTCCTTAGAGGGGGCAAGTCAGCCCCAGCATTTT. This codes for CASTSLEGASQPQHF.